Listed below are T cell receptor beta chains from one sample, sequenced in a study of vaccination effects on CD4 cells after COVID-19. No cognate antigen is known for these TCRs. Sequencing used immunoSEQ multiplex PCR; TCRdb keeps in-frame clones, though not all of them. The top ten clones hold around 1.2% of a sample with over 50,000 clones, around 73% of them seen once. The source was CD4+ T cells from PBMCs cultured with HCoV-229E spike peptides, collected after COVID-19 vaccination. The receptors here all came from a human donor who received a COVID-19 vaccine. Each CDR3 is given with its conserved first and last residue. Each record gives: D gene, J gene, V gene, clone size, CDR3 DNA, CDR3 protein. A D gene is named only where the DNA matches it firmly. Expanded clones get a size class; other rows say once, few or many, or leave the size out.

D: .
J: TRBJ1-2
V: TRBV24-1
size: .
DNA: TGTGCCACCAGTGACCCGGGACAAGGCTATGGCTACACCTTC
CDR3: CATSDPGQGYGYTF

D: .
J: TRBJ1-2
V: TRBV5-1
size: .
DNA: TGCGCCAGCAGCTTGGGCTCGGGGGGCGCAGACTATGGCTACACCTTC
CDR3: CASSLGSGGADYGYTF

D: TRBD1
J: TRBJ1-4
V: TRBV6-2/TRBV6-3
size: .
DNA: TGTGCCAGCAGTGACGACAGGGGGGACGAAAAACTGTTTTTT
CDR3: CASSDDRGDEKLFF

D: .
J: TRBJ2-3
V: TRBV5-1
size: .
DNA: TGCGCCAGCAGCGTGCACAGGGAGGATACGCAGTATTTT
CDR3: CASSVHREDTQYF

D: TRBD1
J: TRBJ2-5
V: TRBV18
size: .
DNA: TGTGCCAGCTCACCACCTACAGGGGAAGAGACCCAGTACTTC
CDR3: CASSPPTGEETQYF

D: TRBD2
J: TRBJ2-3
V: TRBV23-1
size: few
DNA: TGCGCCAGCAGTCAAGGGACTACCACAGATACGCAGTATTTT
CDR3: CASSQGTTTDTQYF

D: .
J: TRBJ2-6
V: TRBV9
size: .
DNA: TGTGCCAGCAGCGTAGGGGGGGCGGTTGGGGCCAACGTCCTGACTTTC
CDR3: CASSVGGAVGANVLTF

D: TRBD2
J: TRBJ2-1
V: TRBV9
size: few
DNA: TGTGCCAGCAGCGCCCAACTAGCGGGGGGGTACAATGAGCAGTTCTTC
CDR3: CASSAQLAGGYNEQFF

D: .
J: TRBJ2-1
V: TRBV7-9
size: .
DNA: TGTGCCAGCAGCCGTCCAGGGACCCATATAGCCTACAATGAGCAGTTCTTC
CDR3: CASSRPGTHIAYNEQFF

D: .
J: TRBJ2-6
V: TRBV20-1
size: .
DNA: TGCAGTGCTAGTACGGGTTCTGGGGCCAACGTCCTGACTTTC
CDR3: CSASTGSGANVLTF

D: .
J: TRBJ1-2
V: TRBV7-2
size: .
DNA: TGTGCCAGCAGCTTAGTTGGTTGGGGGGGTGACTATGGCTACACCTTC
CDR3: CASSLVGWGGDYGYTF

D: .
J: TRBJ1-1
V: TRBV5-5
size: .
DNA: TGTGCCAGCAGCTTGGAGGGGGTCCTCAGGGTAGACACTGAAGCTTTCTTT
CDR3: CASSLEGVLRVDTEAFF

D: .
J: TRBJ1-4
V: TRBV19
size: .
DNA: TGTGCCAGTAGTATCGAAGCCTGGGTCGGGGAAAAACTGTTTTTT
CDR3: CASSIEAWVGEKLFF

D: TRBD1
J: TRBJ2-2
V: TRBV7-9
size: .
DNA: TGTGCCAGCAGGAAATCACTCGCCGGGACAGGGAGGACCGGGGAGCTGTTTTTT
CDR3: CASRKSLAGTGRTGELFF

D: .
J: TRBJ2-3
V: TRBV6-1
size: .
DNA: TGTGCCAGCAGTGAATGGGGCGGTGGGGGCACAGATACGCAGTATTTT
CDR3: CASSEWGGGGTDTQYF

D: .
J: TRBJ1-1
V: TRBV19
size: once
DNA: TGTGCCAGTAGTAGTAGTGGCCACATTTTAGAAGCTTTCTTT
CDR3: CASSSSGHILEAFF

D: .
J: TRBJ1-2
V: TRBV2
size: few
DNA: TGTGCCAGCAGTGTTTTACAGGCATCTAACTATGGCTACACCTTC
CDR3: CASSVLQASNYGYTF

D: TRBD1
J: TRBJ2-5
V: TRBV5-1
size: .
DNA: TGCGCCAGCAGCTTGGCTCCAGGGGGCGAGACCCAGTACTTC
CDR3: CASSLAPGGETQYF

D: .
J: TRBJ2-1
V: TRBV5-4
size: .
DNA: TGTGCCAGCAAAGGTCAGTTGGACAATGAGCAGTTCTTC
CDR3: CASKGQLDNEQFF

D: TRBD1
J: TRBJ1-1
V: TRBV5-1
size: .
DNA: TGCGCCAGCAGCTTGGGGGGACAGGGTCGCACTGAAGCTTTCTTT
CDR3: CASSLGGQGRTEAFF

D: .
J: TRBJ2-5
V: TRBV18
size: .
DNA: TGTGCCAGCTCACAGATGTCGGAGTTGTACCAAGAGACCCAGTACTTC
CDR3: CASSQMSELYQETQYF

D: .
J: TRBJ1-5
V: TRBV4-1
size: .
DNA: TGCGCCAGCAGCCAATCCGAAGTCAGGGACAATCAGCCCCAGCATTTT
CDR3: CASSQSEVRDNQPQHF

D: .
J: TRBJ1-6
V: TRBV10-1
size: few
DNA: TGCGCCAGCAGTGCGACCGTCGGTTCACCCCTCCACTTT
CDR3: CASSATVGSPLHF

D: TRBD2
J: TRBJ2-1
V: TRBV2
size: .
DNA: TGTGCCAGCAGTAAAAGCGGGACCTCCTACAATGAGCAGTTCTTC
CDR3: CASSKSGTSYNEQFF

D: .
J: TRBJ2-6
V: TRBV11-1
size: once
DNA: TGTGCCAGCAGCTTCGGGCCCGTCGGGGCCAACGTCCTGACTTTC
CDR3: CASSFGPVGANVLTF